The 17 T cell receptor beta chains below come from one sample, sequenced in a study of identical twins. A single record per CDR3 protein comes from TCRdb applying MiXCR to the 5' RACE reads. The repertoire has 1.5 million to 2 million distinct CDR3 sequences, under 35% of them found once; the top ten carry under 0.35%. The sequencing sample was made of cord blood. These receptors were obtained from a newborn girl in good health.

The J gene is TRBJ2-3, the V gene TRBV2; D not resolved. CDR1 is SNHLY, CDR2 FYNNEI, per germline. CDR3 length equals 14 residues. V shed 4 bases and J shed 4 bases, with 12 bases lying between them. The CDR3: CASSVPTPPDTQYF. The CDR3 bases are TGTGCCAGCAGTGTTCCTACCCCCCCAGATACGCAGTATTTT.

This clonotype was observed a few times. V usage is TRBV10-3 and J usage is TRBJ2-2, with 8 bases identical to TRBD1. Germline V lookup: CDR1 ENHRY, CDR2 SYGVKD. The CDR3 covers 17 residues. V lost 1 base to trimming and J lost 1 base; unmatched junction nucleotides: 5. As DNA, the CDR3 is TGTGCCATCAGTGAGTTCTGGGACAGGATGAACACCGGGGAGCTGTTTTTT. Translating it yields CAISEFWDRMNTGELFF.

This clonotype occurred a few times. The rearrangement uses TRBV20-1 and TRBJ2-3; D possibly uses TRBD1 or TRBD2 (5 bases each). From germline, CDR1 is DFQATT and CDR2 SNEGSKA (reference sequence). Trimming took 4 bases from V and 11 from J, leaving 13 bases between them. The CDR3 spans 11 residues. This CDR3 reads CSAKWGFLQYF. The CDR3 DNA is TGCAGTGCTAAATGGGGGTTCTTGCAGTATTTT.

The chain has TRBV28 and TRBJ1-1; D not certain. The CDR3 totals 15 residues. CDR1 MDHEN and CDR2 SYDVKM come from the germline V gene. Trimming removed 2 bases from V and 1 base from J, with 11 bases in between. CDR3: CASSLMAIRNTEAFF. CDR3 coding DNA: TGTGCCAGCAGTTTAATGGCTATACGGAACACTGAAGCTTTCTTT.

The sample holds a few counts of this clonotype. V is TRBV25-1 and J is TRBJ2-1; TRBD2 matches 13 bases. The CDR3 covers 14 residues. The germline V gene encodes CDR1 MGHDK and CDR2 SYGVNS. Trimming took 3 bases from V and 10 from J; bases not matched to a gene: 3. The CDR3 region is CASSDRTSGREQFF. For the CDR3, the DNA is TGTGCCAGCAGTGATAGGACTAGCGGGAGAGAGCAGTTCTTC. Filled out from reference TRBV25-1 and TRBJ2-1, the complete variable domain reads EADIYQTPRYLVIGTGKKITLECSQTMGHDKMYWYQQDPGMELHLIHYSYGVNSTEKGDLSSESTVSRIRTEHFPLTLESARPSHTSQYLCASSDRTSGREQFFGPGTRLTVL.

The chain employs TRBV29-1 and TRBJ2-4; 9 positions agree with TRBD1. This CDR3 has 16 amino acids. V gave up 1 base and J gave up 13 bases; unmatched junction bases: 17. Germline CDR1 reads SQVTM; CDR2 reads ANQGSEA. Written as DNA, the CDR3 is TGCAGCGTTGAAGGGGAAGGGGACAGGGCTTACAATGAGCAGTACTTC. Residues: CSVEGEGDRAYNEQYF.

This chain connects TRBV5-1 to TRBJ2-3; tentative D call: TRBD2 (5 bases). The germline gives CDR1 SGHRS, CDR2 YFSETQ. The CDR3 is 15 amino acids. V lost 3 bases and J lost 1, with 12 bases in between. Written as DNA, the CDR3 is TGCGCCAGCAGCTCGGGGAACGGACGCACAGATACGCAGTATTTT. It encodes CASSSGNGRTDTQYF.

The chain joins TRBV18 to TRBJ2-1; 12 positions match TRBD2. V lost 1 base to trimming and J lost 1 base; unmatched junction nucleotides: 2. This CDR3 is built from 17 residues. Germline CDR1 KGHSH, CDR2 LQKENI. CDR3 amino acids: CASSPQTSGGSYNEQFF. Written as DNA, the CDR3 is TGTGCCAGCTCACCACAGACTAGCGGGGGATCCTACAATGAGCAGTTCTTC.

In this sample, this clonotype turned up many times. The chain joins TRBV5-1 to TRBJ2-7, with TRBD1 matching over 7 bases. Germline trimming cut 1 base from V and 5 bases from J; bases unmatched to any gene: 0. The CDR3 is 12 residues long. Germline V gene sequence: CDR1 SGHRS, CDR2 YFSETQ. The CDR3: CASSLRGHEQYF. The CDR3 coding sequence is TGCGCCAGCAGCTTGAGGGGGCACGAGCAGTACTTC. Full variable domain (rest looked up from reference TRBV5-1 and TRBJ2-7): KAGVTQTPRYLIKTRGQQVTLSCSPISGHRSVSWYQQTPGQGLQFLFEYFSETQRNKGNFPGRFSGRQFSNSRSEMNVSTLELGDSALYLCASSLRGHEQYFGPGTRLTVT.

A few counts support this clonotype. V is TRBV12-3 or TRBV12-4 and J is TRBJ2-2; D possibly corresponds to TRBD2 (6 bases). V lost 2 bases to trimming and J lost 2 bases, with 15 bases between them. The length of the CDR3 is 17 residues. The CDR3 DNA reads TGTGCCAGCAGTTTAAGTCGGCGGGGCCTTAACACCGGGGAGCTGTTTTTT. Protein: CASSLSRRGLNTGELFF.

The chain combines TRBV10-1 with TRBJ1-1; tentatively, D is TRBD1 (5 bases). In germline, CDR1 is WNHNN, CDR2 SYGVQD (reference sequence). The CDR3 is made up of 13 amino acids. Deletions cut 4 bases from V and 3 bases from J, with 9 bases between. CDR3 DNA: TGCGCCAGCAGTGGACAGCCATACACTGAAGCTTTCTTT. Translating gives CASSGQPYTEAFF.

The gene calls are TRBV12-3 or TRBV12-4 and TRBJ2-1, with 11 positions matching TRBD2. CDR3 length equals 18 residues. Unmatched junction bases numbered 15, after V lost 5 bases and J lost 6 bases. Here the CDR3 reads CASSLRSPIAGGPNEQFF. CDR3 coding DNA: TGTGCCAGCAGTCTAAGGTCCCCGATAGCGGGAGGGCCCAATGAGCAGTTCTTC.

The chain is built from TRBV7-2 and TRBJ2-1; no clear D gene. Trimming removed 0 bases at V and 8 bases at J, with 8 bases between. This CDR3 region has 13 residues. The germline V gene encodes CDR1 SGHTA and CDR2 FQGNSA. The CDR3 sequence: CASSLAGSHEQFF. The CDR3 bases are TGTGCCAGCAGCTTAGCTGGTAGTCATGAGCAGTTCTTC.

The V call is TRBV28, the J call TRBJ2-1; 8 nucleotides align to TRBD1. V lost 6 bases to trimming and J lost 10 bases; unmatched junction nucleotides: 14. Germline loops: CDR1 MDHEN, CDR2 SYDVKM. This CDR3 has 15 residues. CDR3 sequence: CASSFLRGPPYEQFF. CDR3 bases: TGTGCCAGCAGCTTTCTCAGGGGGCCTCCCTACGAGCAGTTCTTC.

This clonotype was found many times. The chain joins TRBV27 to TRBJ1-2; the match to TRBD1 covers 7 bases. Germline values: CDR1 MNHEY, CDR2 SMNVEV (reference sequence). This CDR3 has 15 residues. Trimming cost V 2 bases and J 2 bases; bases outside gene matches: 5. CDR3 nucleotide sequence: TGTGCCAGCAGTTTAGGGACAGAAGGGAACTATGGCTACACCTTC. Encoded protein: CASSLGTEGNYGYTF.

This clonotype was counted only a few times. The chain joins TRBV10-3 to TRBJ2-7; 9 nucleotides align to TRBD1. CDR3 size: 13 residues. Unmatched junction bases numbered 2, after V lost 5 bases and J lost 3 bases. Germline CDR1 reads ENHRY; CDR2 reads SYGVKD. The CDR3 sequence: CAISPTGGYEQYF. In nucleotides, the CDR3 is TGTGCCATCAGTCCGACAGGGGGCTACGAGCAGTACTTC.

This sequence joins TRBV11-2 and TRBJ2-1; D not certain. Trimming cost V 4 bases and J 4 bases, with 11 bases left between them. The CDR3 loop spans 14 amino acids. Looked up from germline, CDR1 is SGHAT and CDR2 is FQNNGV. CDR3 nucleotides: TGTGCCAGCAGCTCGGCCGAGTTTTACAATGAGCAGTTCTTC. Its protein product is CASSSAEFYNEQFF.